The 25 T cell receptor beta chains in this list originate from one sample, sequenced in a study of blood T cell repertoires in COVID-19. The assay was immunoSEQ multiplex PCR, and TCRdb's table has in-frame clones only and misses some. Counted here are 270,000 or so clones, around 82% occurring once; the ten biggest clones make up 9.4%. Material for sequencing was peripheral blood. The receptors were sampled from a woman aged 50 to 60 who had recovered from COVID-19.

The gene calls are TRBV24-1 and TRBJ2-3, with TRBD1 matching over 9 bases. The J segment lost 0 bases and the V segment lost 9 bases, leaving 6 bases of the junction unmatched. There are 15 residues in the CDR3. Germline CDR1 is KGHDR and CDR2 is SFDVKD. CDR3 loop: CATGGQGGSTDTQYF. As DNA, the CDR3 is TGTGCCACCGGGGGACAGGGTGGTAGCACAGATACGCAGTATTTT.

This clone turned up a few times. The rearrangement uses TRBV9 and TRBJ2-7; D is possibly TRBD1 (6 bases). Trimming pared 4 bases from V and 0 bases from J, leaving 8 bases between. Germline V CDR1 and CDR2: SGDLS, YYNGEE. This CDR3 is 13 amino acids long. The CDR3 sequence: CASSRTVSYEQYF. The CDR3 coding sequence is TGTGCCAGCAGCCGGACAGTCTCCTACGAGCAGTACTTC. The entire variable domain, with the rest obtained from reference TRBV9 and TRBJ2-7, is as follows: DSGVTQTPKHLITATGQRVTLRCSPRSGDLSVYWYQQSLDQGLQFLIQYYNGEERAKGNILERFSAQQFPDLHSELNLSSLELGDSALYFCASSRTVSYEQYFGPGTRLTVT.

This clone has only a few counts. The chain combines TRBV29-1 with TRBJ1-3; the D gene is possibly TRBD1 (5 bases). CDR3 size: 18 residues. Germline-derived CDR1 and CDR2 are SQVTM and ANQGSEA. Trimming pared 4 bases from V and 0 bases from J, leaving 22 bases between. This chain's CDR3 is CSVVRDPSPYSSGNTIYF. CDR3 bases: TGCAGCGTTGTCAGGGATCCCTCCCCATACAGCTCTGGAAACACCATATATTTT. The variable domain in full, with the rest retrieved from reference TRBV29-1 and TRBJ1-3, is SAVISQKPSRDICQRGTSLTIQCQVDSQVTMMFWYRQQPGQSLTLIATANQGSEATYESGFVIDKFPISRPNLTFSTLTVSNMSPEDSSIYLCSVVRDPSPYSSGNTIYFGEGSWLTVV.

The chain joins TRBV9 to TRBJ2-3; maybe TRBD2 (6 bases). CDR1 is SGDLS and CDR2 is YYNGEE in the germline V gene. This CDR3 spans 14 amino acids. With 0 bases removed from V and 1 base from J, the gap between germline ends came to 6 bases. The CDR3 region is CASSVGEGTDTQYF. The CDR3 nucleotides are TGTGCCAGCAGCGTAGGGGAGGGCACAGATACGCAGTATTTT.

V and J are TRBV27 and TRBJ1-5; TRBD1 matches 7 bases. V lost 2 bases and J lost 6; bases outside the gene matches: 10. The CDR3 runs 16 residues. Germline V gene data show CDR1 as MNHEY and CDR2 as SMNVEV (reference sequence). For the CDR3, the DNA is TGTGCCAGCAGTTTAGTGGCAGGGGGACTCGTTCAGCCCCAGCATTTT. It encodes CASSLVAGGLVQPQHF.

The chain joins TRBV9 to TRBJ1-3; D possibly corresponds to TRBD1 (5 bases). V lost 0 bases to trimming and J lost 4 bases, with 8 bases between them. The CDR3 runs 14 residues. Per germline, CDR1 SGDLS and CDR2 YYNGEE. The CDR3 DNA is TGTGCCAGCAGCGTAGGACAGCCGGGAAACACCATATATTTT. This translates into CASSVGQPGNTIYF.

This chain connects TRBV29-1 to TRBJ1-1; TRBD1 agrees at 7 bases. The CDR3 has 15 residues. The V gene's germline CDR1 is SQVTM and CDR2 ANQGSEA. The ends lost 1 base at V and 2 bases at J; junction bases unmatched: 7. The CDR3 here is CSVEGLTGSNTEAFF. CDR3 coding DNA: TGCAGCGTTGAAGGGTTGACAGGGTCAAACACTGAAGCTTTCTTT.

The chain is built from TRBV7-9 and TRBJ1-1; TRBD1 matches at 7 bases. Per the germline V gene, CDR1 is SEHNR and CDR2 is FQNEAQ (reference sequence). V shed 5 bases and J 4 bases; nucleotides not matched to a gene: 4. The CDR3 covers 13 residues. The CDR3 is CASSPTGFTEAFF. The CDR3 DNA is TGTGCCAGCAGCCCGACAGGGTTCACTGAAGCTTTCTTT.

J is TRBJ1-5 and V is TRBV28; tentative D call: TRBD1 (5 bases). Germline values: CDR1 MDHEN, CDR2 SYDVKM. CDR3 length: 15 residues. Trimming stripped 8 bases from V and 4 bases from J, with 18 bases between. As DNA, the CDR3 is TGTGCCAGCTCCCTCCGGCGGGGGGTTAATCAGCCCCAGCATTTT. Protein sequence: CASSLRRGVNQPQHF.

This chain links TRBV5-8 with TRBJ2-1; maybe TRBD1 (6 bases). Germline V lookup: CDR1 SGHTS, CDR2 YDEGEE. V was pared by 3 bases and J by 8 bases, with 12 bases between. The CDR3 loop spans 13 amino acids. CDR3 bases: TGTGCCAGCAGCTGGGACATAGAGGATGAGCAGTTCTTC. Translation: CASSWDIEDEQFF.

The rearrangement uses TRBV4-2 and TRBJ2-5, with TRBD2 identical over 13 bases. The trim removed 2 bases at V and 5 bases at J, leaving 8 bases unmatched. CDR3 length: 17 amino acids. Looked up from germline, CDR1 is LGHNA and CDR2 is YNFKEQ. The CDR3 nucleotides read TGTGCCAGCAGCCAATTTACTAGCGGGGGGGCCCAGGAGACCCAGTACTTC. Its translation: CASSQFTSGGAQETQYF.

V and J are TRBV19 and TRBJ2-1; possible D gene TRBD1, 6 bases. V was shortened by 8 bases and J by 9 bases, with 14 bases between the two germline ends. Germline CDR1 and CDR2: LNHDA and SQIVND (reference sequence). This CDR3 contains 12 residues. The CDR3 sequence is CASRQGHLEQFF. The CDR3 DNA follows: TGTGCCAGTCGCCAGGGACATCTTGAGCAGTTCTTC.

V usage is TRBV10-3 and J usage is TRBJ2-3, with 14 bases lining up with TRBD2. Looked up from germline, CDR1 is ENHRY and CDR2 is SYGVKD. The length of the CDR3 is 16 residues. V shed 6 bases and J 8 bases; nucleotides not matched to a gene: 10. CDR3 bases: TGTGCCATCAGCCCGACTAGCGGGAGGGCCGACGGTACGCAGTATTTT. Protein sequence: CAISPTSGRADGTQYF.

This sequence joins TRBV2 and TRBJ2-1; TRBD2 agrees at 9 bases. Germline CDR1 SNHLY, CDR2 FYNNEI. V lost 4 bases and J lost 2; bases outside the gene matches: 6. This CDR3 comprises 16 residues. The CDR3 DNA reads TGTGCCAGCAGTGGGTCTAGCGGGGACCCCTACAATGAGCAGTTCTTC. Its protein product is CASSGSSGDPYNEQFF.

The chain combines TRBV24-1 with TRBJ2-1; 9 bases are shared with TRBD2. The CDR3 sequence is 17 residues long. Germline assignment: CDR1 KGHDR and CDR2 SFDVKD. Unmatched junction bases numbered 7, after V lost 1 base and J lost 4 bases. CDR3 residues: CATSDFPASGEYNEQFF. In DNA form, the CDR3 reads TGTGCCACCAGTGATTTCCCGGCTAGCGGGGAATACAATGAGCAGTTCTTC.

About this clone: A much larger clone is a single base away; this may be a read error. Distinct nucleotide sequences in the sample also encode this CDR3. The V gene is TRBV19, the J gene TRBJ1-5; TRBD1 matches 8 bases. This CDR3 has 12 residues. Germline CDR1 and CDR2: LNHDA and SQIVND (reference sequence). The CDR3 here is CAGGQGNQPQHF. The CDR3 DNA reads as TGTGCCGGAGGACAGGGCAATCAGCCTCAGCATTTT.

The count of this clone is one. The chain has TRBV3-1 (or the pseudogene TRBV3-2) and TRBJ2-5; 10 bases fit TRBD2. V lost 4 bases and J lost 1; bases outside the gene matches: 3. This CDR3 is built from 15 residues. CDR1 is LGHDT and CDR2 is YNNKEL in the germline V gene (reference sequence). CDR3: CASSPSGGSQETQYF. DNA for the CDR3: TGTGCCAGCAGCCCTAGCGGGGGATCCCAAGAGACCCAGTACTTC.

Notes on this clone: The sample contains more than one DNA sequence encoding this CDR3. DNA of the CDR3: TGTGCCAGCAGCTTCCGGGGCACAGATACGCAGTATTTT. This codes for CASSFRGTDTQYF. The gene calls are TRBV7-2 and TRBJ2-3; D unclear. The CDR3 runs to 13 residues. V was trimmed by 3 bases and J by 1 base, leaving 5 bases between them. Per germline, CDR1 SGHTA and CDR2 FQGNSA.

The rearrangement links TRBV19 to TRBJ1-2; 10 positions agree with TRBD1. The V segment lost 4 bases and the J segment 6 bases; nucleotides outside the gene matches: 5. This CDR3 has 14 residues. Germline CDR1 and CDR2: LNHDA and SQIVND (reference sequence). CDR3 DNA sequence: TGTGCCAGTAGTAGCGACAGGGGGCATCATGGCTACACCTTC. It is translated as CASSSDRGHHGYTF.

The genes are TRBV7-7 and TRBJ2-2; 9 nucleotides align to TRBD2. V lost 6 bases, J lost 8 bases, and 10 bases stayed unmatched. The CDR3 loop spans 15 amino acids. The germline CDR1 and CDR2 sequences are SSHAT and FNYEAQ (reference sequence). CDR3 in amino acids: CASSLTSGTMGELFF. CDR3 nucleotides: TGTGCCAGCAGTTTGACTAGCGGTACTATGGGGGAGCTGTTTTTT.

The rearrangement joins TRBV4-3 to TRBJ2-2; D remains unclear. CDR1 is LGHNA and CDR2 is YSLEER in the germline V gene. The length of the CDR3 is 15 residues. V was pared by 1 base and J by 1 base, with 7 bases between. As DNA, the CDR3 is TGCGCCAGCAGCCAAGTTTTATTGAACACCGGGGAGCTGTTTTTT. It yields the protein CASSQVLLNTGELFF.

In this sample, this clone turned up a few times. The chain has TRBV25-1 and TRBJ1-2; D remains unclear. The CDR3 totals 13 residues. Germline assignment: CDR1 MGHDK and CDR2 SYGVNS. V lost 6 bases to trimming and J lost 3 bases, with 11 bases between them. The CDR3: CASRPTEDYGYTF. The CDR3 DNA sequence: TGTGCCAGCAGACCTACGGAGGACTATGGCTACACCTTC.

This chain uses TRBV27 with TRBJ1-2; 9 nucleotides agree with TRBD1. The CDR3 consists of 16 residues. V lost 6 bases to trimming and J lost 6 bases; unmatched junction nucleotides: 14. The germline CDR1 and CDR2 sequences are MNHEY and SMNVEV (reference sequence). The CDR3 protein is CASSPRQGQGFNGYTF. In DNA, the CDR3 is TGTGCCAGCAGCCCCCGGCAGGGACAGGGCTTTAATGGCTACACCTTC.

This chain connects TRBV27 to TRBJ2-1; 9 bases agree with TRBD2. The CDR3 consists of 17 residues. Germline V CDR1 and CDR2: MNHEY, SMNVEV (reference sequence). Unmatched junction bases numbered 11, after V lost 4 bases and J lost 4 bases. CDR3 sequence: CASSSTTSGLQYNEQFF. As DNA, the CDR3 is TGTGCCAGCAGTTCGACGACTAGCGGCCTACAGTACAATGAGCAGTTCTTC.

The V call is TRBV3-1 (or the pseudogene TRBV3-2), the J call TRBJ1-2, with 8 bases identical to TRBD1. This CDR3 spans 13 amino acids. The trim removed 4 bases at V and 4 bases at J, leaving 2 bases unmatched. The germline gives CDR1 LGHDT, CDR2 YNNKEL (reference sequence). This chain's CDR3 is CASSLGQGYGYTF. The DNA of the CDR3 is TGTGCCAGCAGCCTAGGACAGGGCTATGGCTACACCTTC.